Listed here are 4 T cell receptor beta chains from one sample, sequenced in a study of STAT5B mutations in CD4+ large granular lymphocyte leukemia. Assay: immunoSEQ multiplex PCR; the TCRdb copy retains only in-frame clones and omits some. Counted here are roughly 48,000 clones, less than 85% occurring once; the ten biggest clones make up about 1.5%. Sequencing used CD4+ T cells from blood buffy coats. These TCRs come from a human donor in good health.

The chain links TRBV15 to TRBJ1-4; 12 nucleotides line up with TRBD1. This CDR3 spans 19 amino acids. The V segment lost 0 bases and the J segment 2 bases; nucleotides outside the gene matches: 7. Germline V lookup: CDR1 LNHNV, CDR2 YYDKDF (reference sequence). This chain's CDR3 is CATSREPGQGARTNEKLFF. CDR3 coding DNA: TGTGCCACCAGCAGAGAACCGGGACAGGGGGCGCGGACTAATGAAAAACTGTTTTTT.

This clone was detected only a few times. The chain recombines TRBV19 with TRBJ1-2; 12 bases line up with TRBD1. The junction had 7 bases not matched to a gene; V was cut back by 7 bases and J by 4 bases. CDR1 LNHDA and CDR2 SQIVND come from the germline V gene (reference sequence). The CDR3 is 15 residues long. The CDR3 loop is CASTPGTGGSYGYTF. The CDR3 coding sequence is TGTGCCAGTACCCCCGGGACAGGGGGCAGCTATGGCTACACCTTC.

The V call is TRBV7-9, the J call TRBJ2-5; 8 bases align to TRBD1. The germline V gene has CDR1 SEHNR and CDR2 FQNEAQ (reference sequence). V lost 5 bases to trimming and J lost 4 bases; unmatched junction nucleotides: 3. CDR3 length: 13 amino acids. CDR3 sequence reads: CASSRGQGETQYF. In DNA form, the CDR3 reads TGTGCCAGCAGCCGAGGACAGGGAGAGACCCAGTACTTC.

This rearrangement joins TRBV4-1 to TRBJ2-7; TRBD2 matches at 9 bases. This CDR3 spans 16 amino acids. Trimming took 0 bases from V and 1 from J; bases not matched to a gene: 4. The germline V gene has CDR1 MGHRA and CDR2 YSYEKL. This chain's CDR3 is CASSQERGGGSYEQYF. CDR3 nucleotide sequence: TGCGCCAGCAGCCAAGAGCGGGGGGGCGGGTCCTACGAGCAGTACTTC.